What follows are 29 T cell receptor beta chains derived from one specimen sequenced in a study of blood T cell repertoires in COVID-19. The repertoire was sequenced with immunoSEQ multiplex PCR; TCRdb's copy has only in-frame clones and lacks some. The data contain fewer than 35,000 clones, around nine tenths of them singletons. Sequenced sample: peripheral blood. The receptor set was obtained from a man aged 70 or older with active COVID-19.

The chain joins TRBV14 to TRBJ2-1, with 9 bases identical to TRBD2. V lost 3 bases to trimming and J lost 4 bases; unmatched junction nucleotides: 16. Germline V gene lookup returns CDR1 SGHDN and CDR2 FVKESK. This CDR3 contains 19 residues. The CDR3 protein is CASSHAGGEAGGPYNEQFF. In nucleotides, the CDR3 is TGTGCCAGCAGCCACGCAGGTGGGGAAGCGGGGGGCCCATACAATGAGCAGTTCTTC.

The V gene is TRBV5-1, the J gene TRBJ1-1, with D possibly being TRBD1 (5 bases). The CDR3 length is 14 residues. Trimming left V 7 bases short and J 3 bases short, with 16 bases between. Germline values: CDR1 SGHRS, CDR2 YFSETQ. CDR3 in DNA: TGCGCCAGCGGACAAGGAGACACGGACACTGAAGCTTTCTTT. Its translation: CASGQGDTDTEAFF.

This clone was counted a single time. The rearrangement links TRBV19 to TRBJ1-5, with TRBD1 identical over 10 bases. Trimming cost V 7 bases and J 7 bases; bases outside gene matches: 10. CDR3 length equals 15 residues. Germline loops: CDR1 LNHDA, CDR2 SQIVND (reference sequence). The CDR3 is CASIKGQGYNQPQHF. The CDR3 DNA reads as TGTGCCAGTATAAAGGGACAGGGGTACAACCAGCCCCAGCATTTT.

The genes are TRBV6-5 and TRBJ2-7, with D maybe TRBD1 (5 bases). Per germline, CDR1 MNHEY and CDR2 SVGAGI. This CDR3 has 14 amino acids. Trimming removed 6 bases at V and 0 bases at J, with 12 bases between. CDR3: CASRDSSLSYEQYF. DNA of the CDR3: TGTGCCAGCAGAGACAGTTCCCTCTCCTACGAGCAGTACTTC.

The genes are TRBV24-1 and TRBJ2-2; 7 positions agree with TRBD1. The V and J ends lost 5 bases and 3 bases, in that order; junction bases with no gene match: 2. The V gene's germline CDR1 is KGHDR and CDR2 SFDVKD. The CDR3 is 14 residues long. CDR3 residues: CATSGDRDTGELFF. DNA of the CDR3: TGTGCCACCAGTGGGGACAGAGACACCGGGGAGCTGTTTTTT.

This clone occurred once. This sequence joins TRBV9 and TRBJ2-3, with D tentatively TRBD1 (5 bases). The CDR3 has 15 amino acids. Germline CDR1 SGDLS, CDR2 YYNGEE. The V end lost 0 bases, the J end lost 3 bases, and 11 bases lay between the germline ends. CDR3 nucleotide sequence: TGTGCCAGCAGCGTAGGTGGGCAGGGAACAGATACGCAGTATTTT. It yields the protein CASSVGGQGTDTQYF.

V is TRBV19 and J is TRBJ2-3; the D gene is possibly TRBD2 (7 bases). CDR1 is LNHDA and CDR2 is SQIVND in the germline V gene (reference sequence). The CDR3 has 16 residues. Deletions cut 6 bases from V and 1 base from J, with 17 bases between. Written as DNA, the CDR3 is TGTGCCAGTAGACCAGGAGGGGGAGGGGGCACAGATACGCAGTATTTT. Protein sequence: CASRPGGGGGTDTQYF.

The chain combines TRBV5-4 with TRBJ2-1, with 10 bases aligning to TRBD2. The CDR3 covers 16 residues. V dropped 4 bases and J dropped 3; count of bases not matched to a gene: 7. CDR1 is SGHNT and CDR2 is YYREEE in the germline V gene (reference sequence). Written as DNA, the CDR3 is TGTGCCAGCAGCACAAGCGGGGGGGCTGGCTACAATGAGCAGTTCTTC. It encodes CASSTSGGAGYNEQFF.

This clone was seen more than once but under ten times. The chain recombines TRBV5-1 with TRBJ2-7, with D perhaps matching TRBD1 (6 bases). The CDR3 loop spans 16 amino acids. CDR1 SGHRS and CDR2 YFSETQ come from the germline V gene. V lost 0 bases and J lost 0, with 13 bases in between. The CDR3 here is CASSLETGPSSYEQYF. CDR3 nucleotide sequence: TGCGCCAGCAGCTTGGAGACAGGTCCCAGCTCCTACGAGCAGTACTTC.

This rearrangement joins TRBV30 to TRBJ2-3; D ambiguous. The germline gives CDR1 GTSNPN, CDR2 SVGIG (reference sequence). Trimming took off 0 bases at V and 2 bases at J, with 6 bases between the two ends. The CDR3 is 13 amino acids. The CDR3 spells CAWSVDFTDTQYF. CDR3 nucleotide sequence: TGTGCCTGGAGTGTAGACTTCACAGATACGCAGTATTTT.

This chain connects TRBV18 to TRBJ1-4; 9 positions match TRBD1. In germline, CDR1 is KGHSH, CDR2 LQKENI. The CDR3 spans 16 residues. J was trimmed by 8 bases and V by 3 bases; bases with no gene match: 10. The CDR3 DNA follows: TGTGCCAGCTCACCGAGGACAGGGGATTCGGAGGAAAAACTGTTTTTT. Its translation: CASSPRTGDSEEKLFF.

The rearrangement joins TRBV5-4 to TRBJ2-3, with 9 positions matching TRBD1. The V and J ends lost 0 bases and 6 bases, in that order; junction bases with no gene match: 2. Germline assignment: CDR1 SGHNT and CDR2 YYREEE (reference sequence). The CDR3 is 14 amino acids. CDR3 nucleotides: TGTGCCAGCAGCTTGGACAGGGGGCAGGATACGCAGTATTTT. As protein: CASSLDRGQDTQYF.

With respect to this clone: This same CDR3 is encoded by further DNA sequences in the sample. The chain uses TRBV3-1 (or the pseudogene TRBV3-2) and TRBJ2-5, with a possible D match to TRBD2 (5 bases). V was clipped by 1 base and J by 5 bases, with 8 bases between them. The V gene's germline CDR1 is LGHDT and CDR2 YNNKEL (reference sequence). The CDR3 consists of 13 residues. The CDR3 reads CASSQGRGETQYF. As DNA, the CDR3 is TGTGCCAGCAGCCAAGGACGAGGGGAGACCCAGTACTTC.

The chain employs TRBV10-3 and TRBJ2-1, with TRBD2 identical over 16 bases. V was pared by 11 bases and J by 0 bases, with 10 bases of the junction left unmatched. The CDR3 consists of 18 residues. Looked up from germline, CDR1 is ENHRY and CDR2 is SYGVKD. CDR3 sequence: CASRAGLAGGSSYNEQFF. Written as DNA, the CDR3 is TGTGCCTCTAGGGCGGGACTAGCGGGGGGGAGCTCCTACAATGAGCAGTTCTTC.

This clone was seen a single time. This chain connects TRBV10-3 to TRBJ2-1; 7 nucleotides align to TRBD1. The germline CDR1 and CDR2 sequences are ENHRY and SYGVKD. The CDR3 runs 12 residues. J gave up 8 bases and V 5 bases, and 3 bases lay outside the gene matches. CDR3 region: CAISSQGYEQFF. DNA for the CDR3: TGTGCCATCAGTTCACAGGGGTATGAGCAGTTCTTC.

The rearrangement joins TRBV2 to TRBJ2-1; TRBD2 matches 8 bases. This CDR3 region has 15 residues. With V trimmed by 3 bases and J by 8 bases, 9 bases remained unmatched. Looked up from germline, CDR1 is SNHLY and CDR2 is FYNNEI. CDR3 in DNA: TGTGCCAGCAGTGATCGGCGGGGGGTGACCTATGAGCAGTTCTTC. This gives the protein CASSDRRGVTYEQFF.

The rearrangement uses TRBV4-1 and TRBJ2-7, with D perhaps matching TRBD2 (6 bases). Germline V gives CDR1 MGHRA, CDR2 YSYEKL. The CDR3 has 17 amino acids. Trimming left V 1 base short and J 5 bases short, with 21 bases between. The CDR3 DNA follows: TGCGCCAGCAGCCAAGGGGTTTCGGGACTGATCATCCACGAGCAGTACTTC. Translating gives CASSQGVSGLIIHEQYF.

The rearrangement links TRBV7-2 to TRBJ2-3, with 10 bases matching TRBD2. J lost 6 bases, V lost 4 bases, and 7 bases had no gene match. This CDR3 is 15 amino acids long. CDR1 is SGHTA and CDR2 is FQGNSA in the germline V gene. The CDR3 DNA is TGTGCCAGCAGCTCACAGCGGGGGGGCCTGGATACGCAGTATTTT. It codes for CASSSQRGGLDTQYF.

This sequence joins TRBV6-6 and TRBJ2-3; 10 bases line up with TRBD2. Germline V gives CDR1 MNHNY, CDR2 SVGAGI (reference sequence). This CDR3 contains 14 residues. V lost 7 bases to trimming and J lost 2 bases; unmatched junction nucleotides: 3. The CDR3 is CASKLAGITDTQYF. CDR3 DNA: TGTGCCAGCAAACTAGCGGGGATCACAGATACGCAGTATTTT.

The V and J genes are TRBV3-1 (or the pseudogene TRBV3-2) and TRBJ2-1; 11 positions match TRBD2. Germline V gives CDR1 LGHDT, CDR2 YNNKEL (reference sequence). Trimming at V came to 5 bases and at J to 3 bases, leaving 3 bases not matched to a gene. The CDR3 is 15 amino acids. The CDR3 region is CASSYSGGVYNEQFF. CDR3 nucleotide sequence: TGTGCCAGCAGCTATAGCGGGGGGGTCTACAATGAGCAGTTCTTC.

V is TRBV2 and J is TRBJ1-5; no firm D call. From germline, CDR1 is SNHLY and CDR2 FYNNEI. The CDR3 loop spans 13 amino acids. V was pared by 4 bases and J by 0 bases, with 4 bases between. The CDR3 DNA sequence: TGTGCCAGCAGTGCCTATAGCAATCAGCCCCAGCATTTT. Translated: CASSAYSNQPQHF.

The rearrangement joins TRBV12-2 to TRBJ1-5. TRBV12-2 is a pseudogene locus. The CDR3 consists of 17 residues. DNA of the CDR3: TGTGCAAGTCGCTCTTCCCCCCCGCGGCGGGACAATCAGCCCCAGCATTTT. Its translation is CASRSSPPRRDNQPQHF.

This rearrangement joins TRBV7-3 to TRBJ2-1, with TRBD1 matching over 7 bases. Germline values: CDR1 SGHTA, CDR2 FQGTGA. The CDR3 sequence is 15 residues long. J was trimmed by 3 bases and V by 3 bases; bases with no gene match: 5. CDR3 nucleotide sequence: TGTGCCAGCAGCTTTGGGACAGTTGTCTACAATGAGCAGTTCTTC. Its protein is CASSFGTVVYNEQFF.

This chain joins TRBV6-2 or TRBV6-3 and TRBJ1-5; D unclear. Germline loops: CDR1 MNHEY, CDR2 SVGEGT. CDR3 length equals 14 residues. The V and J ends lost 2 bases and 3 bases respectively, with 8 bases between them. Here the CDR3 reads CASSYTHDNQPQHF. For the CDR3, the DNA is TGTGCCAGCAGTTACACACACGACAATCAGCCCCAGCATTTT.

The chain has TRBV7-2 and TRBJ2-3; 14 bases fit TRBD2. After removal of 5 bases from V and 5 bases from J, the junction contained 9 bases not matched to a gene. Germline CDR1 SGHTA, CDR2 FQGNSA. The CDR3 has 17 amino acids. This chain's CDR3 is CASSPGTSGGRGDTQYF. In nucleotides, the CDR3 is TGTGCCAGCAGCCCCGGGACTAGCGGGGGCCGTGGAGATACGCAGTATTTT.

This clone appeared a few times. The V gene is TRBV3-1 (or the pseudogene TRBV3-2), the J gene TRBJ2-2, with D unclear. Germline V lookup: CDR1 LGHDT, CDR2 YNNKEL (reference sequence). V was clipped by 4 bases and J by 6 bases, with 9 bases between them. The CDR3 runs 13 residues. The CDR3: CASSPGLPGELFF. The CDR3 bases are TGTGCCAGCAGCCCCGGTTTGCCCGGGGAGCTGTTTTTT.

V and J are TRBV28 and TRBJ1-2; a possible D gene is TRBD1 (6 bases). The CDR3 extends over 14 amino acids. CDR1 is MDHEN and CDR2 is SYDVKM in the germline V gene. V was cut by 6 bases and J by 9 bases, with 20 bases left in between. As DNA, the CDR3 is TGTGCCAGCAGGGACCGGGGGGGGCTCGCTCGCTACACCTTC. This codes for CASRDRGGLARYTF.

This rearrangement joins TRBV5-6 to TRBJ2-2, with 8 bases lining up with TRBD1. The CDR3 covers 15 residues. V shed 5 bases, J shed 1 base, and the junction held 4 bases outside the gene matches. In germline, CDR1 is SGHDT, CDR2 YYEEEE. Here the CDR3 reads CASSWGTGNTGELFF. The CDR3 DNA reads TGTGCCAGCAGTTGGGGGACAGGGAACACCGGGGAGCTGTTTTTT.

The chain recombines TRBV28 with TRBJ1-3; no clear D gene. The length of the CDR3 is 16 residues. V gave up 6 bases and J gave up 0 bases, with 15 bases separating them. CDR1 and CDR2 (germline): MDHEN, SYDVKM. CDR3 amino acids: CASSPPEANSGNTIYF. In DNA, the CDR3 is TGTGCCAGCAGCCCCCCCGAAGCCAACTCTGGAAACACCATATATTTT.